These T cell receptor beta chains were read from a single sample in a study of blood T cell repertoires in COVID-19. Only in-frame clones appear in the TCRdb table, and some are missing; sequencing was by immunoSEQ multiplex PCR. Among about 410,000 clones listed, roughly 88% were seen once. The sample taken for sequencing was peripheral blood. These TCRs come from a woman aged 25 to 45 with active or convalescent COVID-19. Both conserved end residues are part of each CDR3. Fields, in order: V gene, clone size, D gene, J gene, CDR3 DNA, CDR3 protein. D genes are given only for firm matches. Some rows have no size entry. The others give once, few or many, or a class for an expanded clone.

TRBV5-4	NA	NA	TRBJ1-1	TGTGCCAGCAGCCCAAGGACAGAGATGAACACTGAAGCTTTCTTT	CASSPRTEMNTEAFF
TRBV11-2	NA	TRBD1	TRBJ1-1	TGTGCCAGCAGCTCACACCCGAGGACAGGGGGGAACACTGAAGCTTTCTTT	CASSSHPRTGGNTEAFF
TRBV21-1	NA	NA	TRBJ2-1	TGTGCCAGCAGCACCCCGGGACTAGCGGGGGGGCAGGAGTTCTTC	CASSTPGLAGGQEFF
TRBV5-1	once	TRBD2	TRBJ2-7	TGCGCCAGCAGCTTGGGCGGGGGGGTCGAGCAGTACTTC	CASSLGGGVEQYF
TRBV5-1	NA	NA	TRBJ2-2	TGCGCCAGCAGCTTGGGACAGGTACCGGGGGAGCTGTTTTTT	CASSLGQVPGELFF
TRBV6-1	NA	TRBD2	TRBJ2-3	TGTGCCAGCAGTGAAGTCGGGACTAGCGGGAGCGCAGATACGCAGTATTTT	CASSEVGTSGSADTQYF
TRBV6-5	NA	TRBD1	TRBJ2-7	TGTGCCAGCATCCATTCCCCGGACAGGGGCTACGAGCAGTACTTC	CASIHSPDRGYEQYF
TRBV12-5	NA	NA	TRBJ2-2	TGTGCTAGTGGCCAGGAGGTGAACACCGGGGAGCTGTTTTTT	CASGQEVNTGELFF
TRBV18	NA	TRBD2	TRBJ2-5	TGTGCCAGCTCACCACCGACGCGGGGGGAGACCCAGTACTTC	CASSPPTRGETQYF
TRBV6-2/TRBV6-3	NA	NA	TRBJ1-4	TGTGCCAGCAGTATATCGGACGGAGGTGAAAAACTGTTTTTT	CASSISDGGEKLFF
TRBV6-5	NA	NA	TRBJ2-2	TGTGCCAGCAGTAGGGGGGGGTCCGGGGAGCTGTTTTTT	CASSRGGSGELFF
TRBV5-6	NA	TRBD2	TRBJ2-7	TGTGCCAGCAGCTTGCCGGGGGGGCGCGAGCAGTACTTC	CASSLPGGREQYF
TRBV10-3	few	TRBD1	TRBJ2-2	TGTGCCATCAGTGAGGACAGGGGGTCGGTCGGGGAGCTGTTTTTT	CAISEDRGSVGELFF
TRBV25-1	NA	NA	TRBJ1-2	TGTGCCAGCAGTGAACCTGACGGCGGGTATGGCTACACCTTC	CASSEPDGGYGYTF
TRBV6-2/TRBV6-3	NA	NA	TRBJ1-2	TGTGCCAGCAGTCGACCGACAGGAGTGATGGATGGCTACACCTTC	CASSRPTGVMDGYTF
TRBV5-6	NA	NA	TRBJ1-1	TGTGCCAGCAGCTTGGCGGCAGGAGAAGCTTTCTTT	CASSLAAGEAFF
TRBV6-7	NA	TRBD2	TRBJ2-3	TGTGCCAGCAGTCAGAAGGGACTAGCGGGGGCTAAAACTAGCACAGATACGCAGTATTTT	CASSQKGLAGAKTSTDTQYF
TRBV5-6	NA	NA	TRBJ2-5	TGTGCCAGCAGCTGGGCCCAAGAGACCCAGTACTTC	CASSWAQETQYF
TRBV3-1/TRBV3-2	NA	TRBD1	TRBJ2-1	TGTGCCAGCAGCCAAGATCTTTTGGACAGGCGATACAATGAGCAGTTCTTC	CASSQDLLDRRYNEQFF
TRBV6-5	NA	TRBD2	TRBJ2-3	TGTGCCAGCAGGAAATCGGGAGGGCAGGGAGATACGCAGTATTTT	CASRKSGGQGDTQYF
TRBV20-1	once	NA	TRBJ2-5	TGCAGTGCCATCCAGCGGGAGACCCAGTACTTC	CSAIQRETQYF
TRBV5-3	NA	NA	TRBJ1-5	TGTGCCAGAAGCTGCTCCCACAGGAGCAATCAGCCCCAGCATTTT	CARSCSHRSNQPQHF
TRBV6-2/TRBV6-3	NA	NA	TRBJ1-5	TGTGCCAGCAGCCCGCTCATGATGCGAGGCAATCAGCCCCAGCATTTT	CASSPLMMRGNQPQHF
TRBV10-3	once	NA	TRBJ1-1	TGTGCCATCAGTGAGTCGCGGGTTACTGAAGCTTTCTTT	CAISESRVTEAFF
TRBV7-9	NA	TRBD1	TRBJ1-1	TGTGCCAGCAGCACCCGGGACAGTAACACTGAAGCTTTCTTT	CASSTRDSNTEAFF
TRBV24-1	few	NA	TRBJ1-5	TGTGCCACCAGTGACCCACCTAACAGGGCTCGTGGCAATCAGCCCCAGCATTTT	CATSDPPNRARGNQPQHF
TRBV10-3	NA	NA	TRBJ1-5	TGTGCCATCAGTGAGAGGACAGGCAATCAGCCCCAGCATTTT	CAISERTGNQPQHF
TRBV4-2	NA	TRBD2	TRBJ2-3	TGTGCCAGCAGCCACCTGACTAGCGGGCAGATCACAGATACGCAGTATTTT	CASSHLTSGQITDTQYF
TRBV7-8	NA	NA	TRBJ1-2	TGTGCCAGCAGCTTAGTGGGGGGAGCTAACTATGGCTACACCTTC	CASSLVGGANYGYTF
TRBV7-9	NA	NA	TRBJ1-5	TGTGCCAGCAGCTTAGTCCCCCGCGAGAGGGAAAATCAGCCCCAGCATTTT	CASSLVPRERENQPQHF
TRBV27	NA	NA	TRBJ1-1	TGTGCCAGCAGTTTATTGAAGATTGGGGGGGCTTTTGACACTGAAGCTTTCTTT	CASSLLKIGGAFDTEAFF
TRBV19	NA	TRBD2	TRBJ2-2	TGTGCCAGTAGAGGGAGCGGGACGTACACCGGGGAGCTGTTTTTT	CASRGSGTYTGELFF
TRBV5-1	NA	NA	TRBJ1-1	TGCGCCAGCAGCTTGATGGCAGGGCGGGAAGCTTTCTTT	CASSLMAGREAFF
TRBV10-3	NA	TRBD1	TRBJ2-3	TGTGCCATCAGTGAAATTACAGGGGTGGGGGACGCAGATACGCAGTATTTT	CAISEITGVGDADTQYF
TRBV7-9	NA	TRBD2	TRBJ2-7	TGTGCCAGCAGCTGGGGAGGGACTAGCGGGGGTTCCTACGAGCAGTACTTC	CASSWGGTSGGSYEQYF
TRBV15	NA	NA	TRBJ1-2	TGTGCCACCAGCAGAGCCTTTGACACCAATGGCTACACCTTC	CATSRAFDTNGYTF
TRBV6-6	NA	NA	TRBJ1-3	TGTGCCAGCAGTGATAGACAGGGAAACACCATATATTTT	CASSDRQGNTIYF
TRBV15	NA	NA	TRBJ1-1	TGTGCCACCAGCAGAAACAGGGCTGGCGGAGCTTTCTTT	CATSRNRAGGAFF
TRBV12-3/TRBV12-4	few	NA	TRBJ1-2	TGTGCCAGCAGCCCACCAGTCTGGGGCTACACCTTC	CASSPPVWGYTF